This passage covers 30 T cell receptor beta chains from one sample sequenced in a study of T-cell memory formation after mild COVID-19. TCRdb reanalysed the 5' RACE reads using MiXCR and keeps one entry per CDR3 protein. This table has 430,000 or so distinct CDR3 sequences, 20% to 25% appearing once. Input material: PBMCs or a T cell subset sorted from them (not recorded which). The source of these receptors is an adult woman who had mild COVID-19 (a few samples of this study predate the infection). Cell type and time point are not known.

This chain connects TRBV6-5 to TRBJ1-2, with a weak D call TRBD1 (5 bases). Trimming took 0 bases from V and 4 from J, leaving 15 bases between them. Germline V gene sequence: CDR1 MNHEY, CDR2 SVGAGI. The CDR3 sequence is 16 residues long. In DNA form, the CDR3 reads TGTGCCAGCAGTTACTCTTACCAGGGTCTCGGCTATGGCTACACCTTC. It specifies CASSYSYQGLGYGYTF.

The V call is TRBV28, the J call TRBJ1-1, with D possibly being TRBD1 (5 bases). Trimming cost V 7 bases and J 4 bases, with 10 bases left between them. CDR3 length equals 12 residues. CDR1 MDHEN and CDR2 SYDVKM come from the germline V gene. This chain's CDR3 is CASTPGATEAFF. In DNA, the CDR3 is TGTGCCAGCACCCCTGGGGCCACTGAAGCTTTCTTT.

The V call is TRBV27, the J call TRBJ2-7, with D perhaps matching TRBD1 (5 bases). Trimming removed 7 bases at V and 7 bases at J, with 17 bases between. The CDR3 is 13 residues long. Germline loops: CDR1 MNHEY, CDR2 SMNVEV (reference sequence). CDR3 sequence (DNA): TGTGCCAGCATAGGGGCTTCCCTGGGGGAGCAGTACTTC. Encoded protein: CASIGASLGEQYF.

The genes are TRBV5-5 and TRBJ1-1; TRBD1 matches at 11 bases. The J segment lost 5 bases and the V segment lost 1 base, leaving 4 bases of the junction unmatched. The germline V gene has CDR1 SGHKS and CDR2 YYEKEE (reference sequence). The CDR3 loop spans 15 amino acids. CDR3 in amino acids: CASSLSGTGGTEAFF. The CDR3 DNA follows: TGTGCCAGCAGCTTGAGTGGGACAGGGGGTACTGAAGCTTTCTTT.

The gene calls are TRBV7-9 and TRBJ1-1, with D maybe TRBD1 (5 bases). Germline values: CDR1 SEHNR, CDR2 FQNEAQ (reference sequence). The V end was cut by 3 bases, the J end by 4 bases, with 15 bases between. The CDR3 loop spans 15 amino acids. The CDR3 DNA is TGTGCCAGCAGCTTGGGGGTCTCCGCGGGCACTGAAGCTTTCTTT. This sequence encodes CASSLGVSAGTEAFF. The full variable domain, in which reference TRBV7-9 and TRBJ1-1 provide the parts outside the CDR3, is DTGVSQNPRHKITKRGQNVTFRCDPISEHNRLYWYRQTLGQGPEFLTYFQNEAQLEKSRLLSDRFSAERPKGSFSTLEIQRTEQGDSAMYLCASSLGVSAGTEAFFGQGTRLTVV.

This clonotype was counted only a few times. This sequence joins TRBV7-9 and TRBJ2-1; no definite D call. The germline gives CDR1 SEHNR, CDR2 FQNEAQ (reference sequence). V was shortened by 1 base and J by 9 bases, with 7 bases between the two germline ends. The CDR3 is made up of 12 amino acids. In nucleotides, the CDR3 is TGTGCCAGCAGCTTAGGAACAACTGAGCAGTTCTTC. It codes for CASSLGTTEQFF. The variable domain in full, completed from reference TRBV7-9 and TRBJ2-1, reads DTGVSQNPRHKITKRGQNVTFRCDPISEHNRLYWYRQTLGQGPEFLTYFQNEAQLEKSRLLSDRFSAERPKGSFSTLEIQRTEQGDSAMYLCASSLGTTEQFFGPGTRLTVL.

In its sample, this clonotype was seen many times. This sequence joins TRBV12-3 or TRBV12-4 and TRBJ2-7; a weak D match, TRBD1 (5 bases). The CDR3 runs 14 residues. Trimming stripped 3 bases from V and 2 bases from J, with 11 bases between. The CDR3 here is CASSFAQGPYEQYF. As DNA, the CDR3 is TGTGCCAGCAGTTTTGCTCAGGGCCCCTACGAGCAGTACTTC.

This clonotype was detected only a few times. The gene calls are TRBV5-1 and TRBJ2-7, with D unresolved. Germline CDR1 and CDR2: SGHRS and YFSETQ. This CDR3 spans 14 amino acids. V was clipped by 1 base and J by 3 bases, with 11 bases between them. DNA of the CDR3: TGCGCCAGCAGCTTGATAGGGAACAGCTACGAGCAGTACTTC. Residues: CASSLIGNSYEQYF.

The V gene is TRBV5-5, the J gene TRBJ2-7, with unresolved D. The V end lost 5 bases, the J end lost 0 bases, and 9 bases lay between the germline ends. Germline V CDR1 and CDR2: SGHKS, YYEKEE (reference sequence). This CDR3 is 13 amino acids long. The CDR3 DNA sequence: TGTGCCAGCAGTAAAATTGCCTCCTACGAGCAGTACTTC. As protein: CASSKIASYEQYF.

The rearrangement joins TRBV13 to TRBJ2-3; 7 positions match TRBD2. The CDR3 totals 16 residues. Germline trimming cut 5 bases from V and 2 bases from J; bases unmatched to any gene: 10. In germline, CDR1 is PRHDT, CDR2 FYEKMQ (reference sequence). This CDR3 is CASSHRTRRVTDTQYF. DNA of the CDR3: TGTGCCAGCAGCCACCGGACTAGGCGCGTCACAGATACGCAGTATTTT.

The gene calls are TRBV20-1 and TRBJ1-2; tentative D call: TRBD1 (5 bases). The CDR3 is 18 residues long. Germline CDR1 and CDR2: DFQATT and SNEGSKA (reference sequence). The V gene lost 1 base and the J gene lost 4 bases, with 25 bases spanning the gap. CDR3 nucleotide sequence: TGCAGTGCTAGAGTACCCACAAAATTTGGACATAACCTCTATGGCTACACCTTC. Its translation: CSARVPTKFGHNLYGYTF.

The rearrangement uses TRBV3-1 and TRBJ1-2, with D hard to call. V was shortened by 4 bases and J by 1 base, with 13 bases between the two germline ends. The CDR3 runs to 15 residues. From germline, CDR1 is LGHDT and CDR2 YNNKEL (reference sequence). The CDR3 protein is CASSPRGAVNYGYTF. The CDR3 DNA follows: TGTGCCAGCAGCCCTCGGGGTGCAGTTAACTATGGCTACACCTTC.

In DNA, the CDR3 is TGTGCCAGCAGCCCACAGGGTGGTAATGAGCAGTTCTTC. Protein: CASSPQGGNEQFF. The chain links TRBV7-3 to TRBJ2-1; D may be TRBD1 (6 bases). V shed 5 bases and J shed 7 bases, with 12 bases lying between them. This CDR3 spans 13 amino acids. Germline CDR1 and CDR2: SGHTA and FQGTGA.

The chain has TRBV24-1 and TRBJ2-1; D is undetermined. V was trimmed by 1 base and J by 8 bases, leaving 8 bases between them. This CDR3 is built from 13 residues. CDR1 is KGHDR and CDR2 is SFDVKD in the germline V gene. CDR3 DNA sequence: TGTGCCACCAGTGATTTAGGTGACGATGAGCAGTTCTTC. Protein: CATSDLGDDEQFF.

Only a few counts were recorded for this clonotype. The chain recombines TRBV5-6 with TRBJ1-3; no clear D gene. CDR3 length: 15 amino acids. Germline CDR1 is SGHDT and CDR2 is YYEEEE. V lost 2 bases, J lost 0 bases, and 9 bases lay in between. DNA for the CDR3: TGTGCCAGCAGCTTCATGGGTACCTCTGGAAACACCATATATTTT. It specifies CASSFMGTSGNTIYF.

This clonotype was observed a handful of times. V usage is TRBV14 and J usage is TRBJ2-1; possibly TRBD1 for D (8 bases). There are 17 residues in the CDR3. V shed 6 bases and J shed 12 bases, with 30 bases lying between them. Germline V CDR1 and CDR2: SGHDN, FVKESK. The CDR3 DNA sequence: TGTGCCAGCAGTCATCAGGGGGCCTTGGCGGGAGCTGTTGTGCAGTTCTTC. This encodes CASSHQGALAGAVVQFF.

The chain links TRBV25-1 to TRBJ1-2; 7 bases map to TRBD1. The V gene's germline CDR1 is MGHDK and CDR2 SYGVNS. CDR3 length equals 12 residues. The V and J ends lost 3 bases and 6 bases, in that order; junction bases with no gene match: 1. CDR3 bases: TGTGCCAGCAGTGACGACAGGGATGGCTACACCTTC. Encoded protein: CASSDDRDGYTF.

This clonotype was picked up a small number of times. The CDR3 DNA sequence: TGTGCCAGCTCACCACAGGGGGCTCTATCCGGGGAGCTGTTTTTT. It specifies CASSPQGALSGELFF. J is TRBJ2-2 and V is TRBV18; 7 bases align to TRBD1. This CDR3 spans 15 amino acids. From germline, CDR1 is KGHSH and CDR2 LQKENI. J was trimmed by 6 bases and V by 1 base; bases with no gene match: 5.

This clonotype was seen a few times. The chain employs TRBV6-1 and TRBJ2-7; a weak D match, TRBD2 (6 bases). The CDR3 has 13 amino acids. V was cut by 8 bases and J by 2 bases, with 13 bases left in between. CDR1 is MNHNS, CDR2 SASEGT, per germline. CDR3 sequence reads: CASVPGSPYEQYF. Written as DNA, the CDR3 is TGTGCCAGCGTCCCCGGGAGCCCCTACGAGCAGTACTTC.

The chain has TRBV5-6 and TRBJ2-5, with D uncertain. The germline gives CDR1 SGHDT, CDR2 YYEEEE. Trimming took 4 bases from V and 3 from J, leaving 13 bases between them. CDR3 length: 14 amino acids. The chain's CDR3 is CASSARTGKETQYF. The CDR3 DNA sequence: TGTGCCAGCAGCGCACGGACGGGTAAAGAGACCCAGTACTTC.

The chain has TRBV5-1 and TRBJ2-7, with a possible D match to TRBD2 (5 bases). V lost 2 bases to trimming and J lost 4 bases, with 13 bases between them. The CDR3 is 14 amino acids. CDR1 is SGHRS and CDR2 is YFSETQ in the germline V gene. For the CDR3, the DNA is TGCGCCAGCAGCTTCCATGAGGGTCCTTACGAGCAGTACTTC. Protein: CASSFHEGPYEQYF.

This clonotype was seen a few times. The genes are TRBV29-1 and TRBJ2-1; 7 nucleotides agree with TRBD2. CDR1 is SQVTM and CDR2 is ANQGSEA in the germline V gene. This CDR3 has 18 residues. The junction had 21 bases not matched to a gene; V was cut back by 0 bases and J by 10 bases. The CDR3 is CSVEEAPVPGLTVWEQFF. CDR3 in DNA: TGCAGCGTTGAAGAAGCCCCCGTGCCGGGACTAACGGTTTGGGAGCAGTTCTTC.

This clonotype has more than one count but fewer than ten. This chain connects TRBV12-3 or TRBV12-4 to TRBJ1-6; D gene unclear. The CDR3 runs to 12 residues. V dropped 2 bases and J dropped 15 bases, with 11 bases sitting between them. CDR3 DNA: TGTGCCAGCAGTTTACGAAAGCGATACCTCCACTTT. Amino acid sequence: CASSLRKRYLHF.

J is TRBJ2-7 and V is TRBV29-1; D gene ambiguous. CDR1 is SQVTM, CDR2 ANQGSEA, per germline. Trimming left V 2 bases short and J 0 bases short, with 5 bases between. CDR3 length: 12 residues. In DNA form, the CDR3 reads TGCAGCGTTGAAAGCGCCTCCTACGAGCAGTACTTC. The encoded protein is CSVESASYEQYF.

This clonotype was observed at least ten times. This sequence joins TRBV4-1 and TRBJ2-2; the D is unclear. The CDR3 extends over 16 amino acids. Trimming took 1 base from V and 1 from J, leaving 10 bases between them. From germline, CDR1 is MGHRA and CDR2 YSYEKL. CDR3 loop: CASSQVLQMNTGELFF. As DNA, the CDR3 is TGCGCCAGCAGCCAAGTTTTACAGATGAACACCGGGGAGCTGTTTTTT.

Many counts were recorded for this clonotype. The chain is built from TRBV5-1 and TRBJ1-1, with 8 bases lining up with TRBD1. The V segment lost 3 bases and the J segment 0 bases; nucleotides outside the gene matches: 1. The length of the CDR3 is 14 residues. Germline loops: CDR1 SGHRS, CDR2 YFSETQ. The CDR3 protein is CASSSGQVNTEAFF. The CDR3 DNA sequence: TGCGCCAGCAGCTCGGGACAGGTGAACACTGAAGCTTTCTTT. Full variable domain (remainder filled in from reference TRBV5-1 and TRBJ1-1): KAGVTQTPRYLIKTRGQQVTLSCSPISGHRSVSWYQQTPGQGLQFLFEYFSETQRNKGNFPGRFSGRQFSNSRSEMNVSTLELGDSALYLCASSSGQVNTEAFFGQGTRLTVV.

This chain uses TRBV12-3 or TRBV12-4 with TRBJ2-3, with D maybe TRBD2 (7 bases). The CDR3 length is 14 residues. V was trimmed by 10 bases and J by 3 bases, leaving 17 bases between them. The CDR3 region is CATNIGGPTDTQYF. For the CDR3, the DNA is TGTGCCACCAATATCGGGGGGCCGACAGATACGCAGTATTTT.

This clonotype has a handful of counts. The genes are TRBV29-1 and TRBJ2-1; D ambiguous. CDR1 and CDR2 (germline): SQVTM, ANQGSEA. Trimming pared 4 bases from V and 5 bases from J, leaving 27 bases between. The CDR3 has 18 residues. CDR3 DNA sequence: TGCAGCGTTGGACACGTGAGGTTCGCACCCAAGAAAAACAATGAGCAGTTCTTC. This encodes CSVGHVRFAPKKNNEQFF.

This chain joins TRBV5-4 and TRBJ2-3; no clear D. Between the trimmed V and J ends, which lost 0 bases and 6 bases, there was a span of 5 bases. This CDR3 has 12 residues. Per the germline V gene, CDR1 is SGHNT and CDR2 is YYREEE (reference sequence). The CDR3 protein is CASSLAQDTQYF. CDR3 coding DNA: TGTGCCAGCAGCTTGGCCCAGGATACGCAGTATTTT.

The chain employs TRBV20-1 and TRBJ2-1; 11 nucleotides agree with TRBD2. Germline V lookup: CDR1 DFQATT, CDR2 SNEGSKA (reference sequence). The CDR3 covers 14 residues. Trimming removed 1 base from V and 10 bases from J; junction bases left unmatched: 6. The CDR3 spells CSARVPTSGMEQFF. DNA of the CDR3: TGCAGTGCTAGAGTTCCGACTAGCGGGATGGAGCAGTTCTTC.